This T cell receptor beta chain was captured in a study of human T cells and chemical hapten exposure. Notes on the study in general: Significantly more large CDR3 similarity clusters arose among expanded TCRs than among controls.

TCRdb passed the RACE reads through MiXCR, listing each CDR3 protein once. The sample has about 49,000 distinct CDR3 sequences, less than 9.5% seen once; the top ten hold around 4.5%. Documented time point: patch test 1, 2 weeks after DPC sensitization. Treatment in this sample: therapeutic diphenylcyclopropenone sensitization with weekly scalp DPC. Researchers extracted total RNA from unfractionated whole blood. In this sample, this clonotype turned up many times. The antigen is unknown. V was pared by 4 bases and J by 9 bases, with 5 bases of the junction left unmatched. Looked up from germline, CDR1 is SGHVS and CDR2 is FNYEAQ. The CDR3 runs to 14 residues.

The TCR comes from a woman in her fifties or sixties with alopecia areata. Some clones in this sample may be carry-over from other donors' samples. This chain connects TRBV7-6 to TRBJ2-1, with 11 bases lining up with TRBD1. The source material was whole blood, sampled in connection with sensitization to the hapten diphenylcyclopropenone (DPC). The CDR3 DNA is TGTGCCAGCAGCTGGACAGGGGGCAAGGGTGAGCAGTTCTTC. Its protein product is CASSWTGGKGEQFF.